Listed below are T cell receptor beta chains from one sample, sequenced in a study of T cell responses to AZD1222 COVID-19 vaccine. Produced via immunoSEQ multiplex PCR; TCRdb's table is partial and in-frame only. The sample records over 130,000 clones, approximately 94% being singletons. Sample: peripheral blood, taken on day 0 of AZD1222 vaccination. The receptors were sampled from an adult in good health. Each CDR3 is given with its conserved first and last residue. A D gene is named only where the DNA matches it firmly. Clone size is stated in some rows and not others, as once, few, many or a class when expanded.

abundance	v_gene	len	j_gene	d_gene	CDR3aa	CDR3nt
-	TRBV7-9	14	TRBJ1-2	-	CASSLDVDSGGYTF	TGTGCCAGCAGCTTAGACGTAGACAGCGGAGGCTACACCTTC
-	TRBV5-5	18	TRBJ1-4	TRBD1	CASSSTGQGMSRDEKLFF	TGTGCCAGCAGCTCCACGGGACAGGGTATGAGTAGGGATGAAAAACTGTTTTTT
-	TRBV7-9	19	TRBJ1-3	-	CASSLDPGRRNSPGNTIYF	TGTGCCAGCAGCTTAGACCCCGGAAGGAGGAATAGTCCTGGAAACACCATATATTTT
-	TRBV5-1	16	TRBJ2-5	TRBD2	CASSHTSGGAQETQYF	TGCGCCAGCAGCCATACTAGCGGGGGGGCCCAAGAGACCCAGTACTTC
-	TRBV5-1	14	TRBJ1-4	TRBD1	CASSDGTGTEKLFF	TGCGCCAGCAGCGATGGGACAGGAACTGAAAAACTGTTTTTT
-	TRBV19	13	TRBJ1-2	TRBD1	CASEDRGGYGYTF	TGTGCCAGCGAGGACAGGGGAGGCTATGGCTACACCTTC
-	TRBV11-2	12	TRBJ2-1	-	CASSLRGDEQFF	TGTGCCAGCAGCTTAAGGGGCGATGAGCAGTTCTTC
once	TRBV11-2	17	TRBJ2-3	TRBD2	CASSFRASGRNRDTQYF	TGTGCCAGCAGCTTCAGGGCTAGCGGGAGGAATCGGGATACGCAGTATTTT
-	TRBV7-2	15	TRBJ2-5	TRBD2	CASSFQAGFQETQYF	TGTGCCAGCAGCTTTCAAGCGGGATTCCAAGAGACCCAGTACTTC
-	TRBV5-1	15	TRBJ2-7	-	CASSLVGTLGYEQYF	TGCGCCAGCAGCTTGGTGGGGACACTGGGTTACGAGCAGTACTTC
-	TRBV6-5	14	TRBJ1-2	TRBD1	CASSPGTGRYGYTF	TGTGCCAGCAGCCCCGGGACAGGGAGGTATGGCTACACCTTC
-	TRBV15	12	TRBJ2-1	-	CATSTSYNEQFF	TGTGCCACCAGCACCTCGTACAATGAGCAGTTCTTC
-	TRBV19	16	TRBJ2-7	-	CASSISSGAGGYEQYF	TGTGCCAGTAGTATATCCTCCGGGGCTGGGGGCTACGAGCAGTACTTC
-	TRBV6-2/TRBV6-3	14	TRBJ1-1	TRBD1	CASSTWTGRGEAFF	TGTGCCAGCAGTACCTGGACAGGCCGAGGTGAAGCTTTCTTT
-	TRBV3-1/TRBV3-2	16	TRBJ1-5	-	CASSQEHSLWGQPQHF	TGTGCCAGCAGCCAAGAACACTCTCTGTGGGGTCAGCCCCAGCATTTT
-	TRBV5-1	15	TRBJ2-2	TRBD1	CASGLGQGNTGELFF	TGCGCCAGCGGTTTGGGACAGGGAAACACCGGGGAGCTGTTTTTT
-	TRBV27	14	TRBJ1-5	-	CASSPGGLGQPQHF	TGTGCCAGCAGCCCCGGGGGGCTCGGGCAGCCCCAGCATTTT
-	TRBV27	17	TRBJ2-7	TRBD1	CASSFGPRDRRTYEQYF	TGTGCCAGCAGTTTCGGTCCTCGGGACAGGAGGACCTACGAGCAGTACTTC
-	TRBV7-2	15	TRBJ2-7	-	CASSPGTENTYEQYF	TGTGCCAGCAGTCCCGGGACGGAGAACACCTACGAGCAGTACTTC
-	TRBV7-2	15	TRBJ2-2	-	CASSLSFLGTGELFF	TGTGCCAGCAGCTTATCCTTCCTGGGCACCGGGGAGCTGTTTTTT
-	TRBV2	14	TRBJ2-1	-	CASRGTSSYNEQFF	TGTGCCAGCAGGGGGACATCCTCCTACAATGAGCAGTTCTTC
-	TRBV5-1	13	TRBJ1-1	-	CASTLDGGTEAFF	TGCGCCAGCACCCTGGACGGGGGCACTGAAGCTTTCTTT
-	TRBV6-2/TRBV6-3	13	TRBJ1-1	-	CASSRGRNTEAFF	TGTGCCAGCAGTCGAGGGAGGAACACTGAAGCTTTCTTT
once	TRBV6-5	14	TRBJ1-1	-	CASSIYRLNTEAFF	TGTGCCAGCAGTATATACAGGTTGAACACTGAAGCTTTCTTT
-	TRBV5-4	14	TRBJ2-7	TRBD1	CASSYRDSSYEQYF	TGTGCCAGCAGCTACCGGGACAGCTCCTACGAGCAGTACTTC
-	TRBV2	12	TRBJ1-2	TRBD1	CASMGTAYGYTF	TGTGCCAGCATGGGGACAGCCTATGGCTACACCTTC
-	TRBV5-5	15	TRBJ1-6	-	CASSRLQGVNSPLHF	TGTGCCAGCAGCCGTCTACAGGGAGTAAATTCACCCCTCCACTTT
-	TRBV19	14	TRBJ1-4	TRBD1	CASSLGTGGWKLFF	TGTGCCAGTAGTCTGGGGACAGGGGGATGGAAACTGTTTTTT
-	TRBV24-1	16	TRBJ2-3	TRBD1	CATSETGTGSTDTQYF	TGTGCCACCAGTGAAACCGGGACAGGGTCCACAGATACGCAGTATTTT
-	TRBV11-2	15	TRBJ1-2	TRBD1	CASSSHDREYYGYTF	TGTGCCAGCAGCTCGCATGACAGGGAGTACTATGGCTACACCTTC
-	TRBV27	15	TRBJ1-5	-	CASSLSRDSNQPQHF	TGTGCCAGCAGTTTATCGAGAGACAGTAATCAGCCCCAGCATTTT
-	TRBV7-9	12	TRBJ1-2	-	CASSLGGNGYTF	TGTGCCAGCAGCTTAGGAGGTAATGGCTACACCTTC
-	TRBV25-1	16	TRBJ2-3	-	CASSEGGRAATDTQYF	TGTGCCAGCAGTGAGGGTGGCAGGGCAGCCACAGATACGCAGTATTTT
-	TRBV18	17	TRBJ1-1	-	CASSRRQLAQGGTEAFF	TGTGCCAGCTCACGACGACAACTCGCACAGGGCGGCACTGAAGCTTTCTTT
-	TRBV29-1	12	TRBJ1-4	TRBD1	CSVVEGAGKLFF	TGCAGCGTTGTAGAGGGGGCGGGTAAACTGTTTTTT
-	TRBV6-5	15	TRBJ2-7	-	CASSPRRGIDYEQYF	TGTGCCAGCAGTCCAAGGCGAGGGATAGACTACGAGCAGTACTTC
-	TRBV2	11	TRBJ2-1	-	CASTIYNEQFF	TGTGCCAGCACCATCTACAATGAGCAGTTCTTC
-	TRBV10-1	14	TRBJ2-1	TRBD2	CASSESGGGVPRFF	TGCGCCAGCAGTGAGTCTGGCGGGGGGGTCCCCCGGTTCTTC
-	TRBV4-3	13	TRBJ1-5	-	CASSQAVRQPQHF	TGCGCCAGCAGCCAAGCAGTCAGGCAGCCCCAGCATTTT
-	TRBV12-5	14	TRBJ1-5	-	CASGIGGGNQPQHF	TGTGCTAGTGGGATAGGGGGTGGCAATCAGCCCCAGCATTTT
once	TRBV11-2	16	TRBJ2-7	-	CASSQTPGGYSYEQYF	TGTGCCAGCAGCCAAACCCCGGGGGGCTACTCCTACGAGCAGTACTTC
-	TRBV2	13	TRBJ1-1	-	CASSDQGNTEAFF	TGTGCCAGCAGTGATCAGGGGAACACTGAAGCTTTCTTT
once	TRBV9	14	TRBJ2-7	-	CASSGGDYSYEQYF	TGTGCCAGCAGCGGGGGTGACTATTCCTACGAGCAGTACTTC
once	TRBV4-2	15	TRBJ1-2	TRBD1	CASSPRTGIVDGYTF	TGTGCCAGCAGCCCCCGGACAGGGATAGTAGATGGCTACACCTTC
-	TRBV18	16	TRBJ2-7	-	CASSPPSGKRAGEQYF	TGTGCCAGCTCACCACCTTCGGGGAAGCGGGCGGGGGAGCAGTACTTC
-	TRBV19	15	TRBJ1-2	-	CASSIGGGTNFAYTF	TGTGCCAGTAGTATCGGCGGGGGGACTAACTTCGCCTACACCTTC